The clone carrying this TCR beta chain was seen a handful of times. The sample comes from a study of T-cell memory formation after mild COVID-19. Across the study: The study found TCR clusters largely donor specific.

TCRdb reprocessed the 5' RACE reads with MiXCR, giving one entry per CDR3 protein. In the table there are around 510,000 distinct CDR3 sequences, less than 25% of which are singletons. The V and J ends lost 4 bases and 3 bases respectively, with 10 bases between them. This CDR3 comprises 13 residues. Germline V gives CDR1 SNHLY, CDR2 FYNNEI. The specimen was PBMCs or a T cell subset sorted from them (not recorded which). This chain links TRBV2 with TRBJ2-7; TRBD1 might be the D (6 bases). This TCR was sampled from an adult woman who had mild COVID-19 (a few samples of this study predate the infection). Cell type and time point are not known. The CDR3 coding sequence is TGTGCCAGCAGTGGACAGGACCGCTACGAGCAGTACTTC. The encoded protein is CASSGQDRYEQYF.